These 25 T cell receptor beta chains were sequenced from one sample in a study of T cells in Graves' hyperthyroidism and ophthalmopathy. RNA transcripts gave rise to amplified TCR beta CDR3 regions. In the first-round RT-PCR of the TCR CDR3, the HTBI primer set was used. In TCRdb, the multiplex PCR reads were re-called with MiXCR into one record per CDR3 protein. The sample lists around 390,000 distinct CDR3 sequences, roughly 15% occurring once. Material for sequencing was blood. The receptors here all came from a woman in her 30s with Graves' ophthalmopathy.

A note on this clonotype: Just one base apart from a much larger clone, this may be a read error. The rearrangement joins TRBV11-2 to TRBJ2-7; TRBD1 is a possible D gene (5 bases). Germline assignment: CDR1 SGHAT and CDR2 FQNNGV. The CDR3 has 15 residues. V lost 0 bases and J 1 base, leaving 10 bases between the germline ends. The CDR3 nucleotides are TGTGCCAGCAGCTTAGATCAGGGCAGATCCTACGAGCAGTACTTC. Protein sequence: CASSLDQGRSYEQYF.

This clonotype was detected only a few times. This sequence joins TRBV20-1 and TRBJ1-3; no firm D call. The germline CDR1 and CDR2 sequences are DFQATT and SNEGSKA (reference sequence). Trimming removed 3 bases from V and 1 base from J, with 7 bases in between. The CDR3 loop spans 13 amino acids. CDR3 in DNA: TGCAGTGCTAGGGAGTCATCTGGAAACACCATATATTTT. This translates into CSARESSGNTIYF.

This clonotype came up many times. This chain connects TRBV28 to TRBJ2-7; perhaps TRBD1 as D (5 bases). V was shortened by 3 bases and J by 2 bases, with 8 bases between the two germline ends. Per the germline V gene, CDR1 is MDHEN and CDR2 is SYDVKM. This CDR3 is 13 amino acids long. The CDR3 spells CASSFRVPYEQYF. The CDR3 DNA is TGTGCCAGCAGTTTCAGGGTCCCCTACGAGCAGTACTTC.

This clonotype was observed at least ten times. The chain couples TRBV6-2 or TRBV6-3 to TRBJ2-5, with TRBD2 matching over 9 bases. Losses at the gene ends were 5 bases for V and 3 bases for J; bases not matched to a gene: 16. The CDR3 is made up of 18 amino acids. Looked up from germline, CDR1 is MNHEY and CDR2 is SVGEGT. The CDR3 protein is CASSRRGSGGSIEETQYF. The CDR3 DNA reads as TGTGCCAGCAGTCGCCGCGGTAGCGGGGGTTCTATCGAAGAGACCCAGTACTTC.

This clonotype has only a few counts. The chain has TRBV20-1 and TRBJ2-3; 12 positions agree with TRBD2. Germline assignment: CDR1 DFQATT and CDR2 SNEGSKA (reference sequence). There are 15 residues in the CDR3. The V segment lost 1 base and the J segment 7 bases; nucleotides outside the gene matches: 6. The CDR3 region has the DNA TGCAGTGCTAGAGCGCTAGCGGGGGGGCGAAATACGCAGTATTTT. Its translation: CSARALAGGRNTQYF.

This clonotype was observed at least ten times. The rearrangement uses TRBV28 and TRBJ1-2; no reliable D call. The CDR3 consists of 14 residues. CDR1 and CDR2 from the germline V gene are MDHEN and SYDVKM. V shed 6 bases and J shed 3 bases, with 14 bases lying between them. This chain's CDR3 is CASSPPRQYYGYTF. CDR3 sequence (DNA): TGTGCCAGCAGCCCCCCCAGGCAGTACTATGGCTACACCTTC.

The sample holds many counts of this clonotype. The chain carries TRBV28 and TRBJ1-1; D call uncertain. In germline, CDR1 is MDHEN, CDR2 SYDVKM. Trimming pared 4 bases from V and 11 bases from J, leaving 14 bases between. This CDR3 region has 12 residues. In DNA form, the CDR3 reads TGTGCCAGCAGTTCCGAGGGAAGAACGGCTTTCTTT. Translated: CASSSEGRTAFF.

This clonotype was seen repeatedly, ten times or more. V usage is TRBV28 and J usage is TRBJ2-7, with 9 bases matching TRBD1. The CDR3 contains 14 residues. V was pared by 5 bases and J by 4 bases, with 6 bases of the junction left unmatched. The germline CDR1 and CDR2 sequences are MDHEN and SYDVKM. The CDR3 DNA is TGTGCCAGCAGTGCCGCCGGGACAGGGTACGAGCAGTACTTC. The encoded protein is CASSAAGTGYEQYF.

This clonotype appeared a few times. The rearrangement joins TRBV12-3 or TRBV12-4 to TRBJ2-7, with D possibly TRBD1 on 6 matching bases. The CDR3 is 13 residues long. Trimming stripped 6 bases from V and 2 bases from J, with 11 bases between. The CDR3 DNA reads TGTGCCAGCAGAGGGGGTTCAACCTACGAGCAGTACTTC. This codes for CASRGGSTYEQYF.

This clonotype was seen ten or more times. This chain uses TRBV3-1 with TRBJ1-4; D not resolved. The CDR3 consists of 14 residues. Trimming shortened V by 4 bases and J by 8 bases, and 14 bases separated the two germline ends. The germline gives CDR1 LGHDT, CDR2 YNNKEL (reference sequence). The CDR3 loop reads CASSRGPGQEKLFF. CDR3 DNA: TGTGCCAGCAGCCGGGGTCCAGGCCAAGAAAAACTGTTTTTT.

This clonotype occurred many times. The CDR3 reads CASSSTRGTENEKLFF. CDR3 nucleotides: TGTGCCAGCAGTTCAACCCGCGGGACGGAGAATGAAAAACTGTTTTTT. The chain couples TRBV12-3 or TRBV12-4 to TRBJ1-4, with a weak D call TRBD1 (5 bases). Deletions cut 4 bases from V and 5 bases from J, with 17 bases between. There are 16 residues in the CDR3.

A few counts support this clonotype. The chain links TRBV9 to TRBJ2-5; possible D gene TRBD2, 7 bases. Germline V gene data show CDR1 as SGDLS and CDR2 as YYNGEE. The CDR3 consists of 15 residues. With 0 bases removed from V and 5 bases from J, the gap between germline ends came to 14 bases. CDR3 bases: TGTGCCAGCAGCGTAGAGTGGGGGGGCGAGGAGACCCAGTACTTC. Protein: CASSVEWGGEETQYF.

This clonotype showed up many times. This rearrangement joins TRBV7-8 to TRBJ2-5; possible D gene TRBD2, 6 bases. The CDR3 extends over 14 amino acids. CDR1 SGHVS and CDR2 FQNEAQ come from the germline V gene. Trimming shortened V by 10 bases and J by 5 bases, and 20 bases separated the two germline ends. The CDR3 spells CATIGGVELETQYF. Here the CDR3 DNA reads TGTGCCACTATTGGCGGGGTCGAACTGGAGACCCAGTACTTC.

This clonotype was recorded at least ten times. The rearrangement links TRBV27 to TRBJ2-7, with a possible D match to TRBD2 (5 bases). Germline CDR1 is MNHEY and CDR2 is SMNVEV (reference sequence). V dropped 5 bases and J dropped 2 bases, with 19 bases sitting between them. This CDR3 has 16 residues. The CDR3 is CASSPTAAGPAYEQYF. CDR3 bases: TGTGCCAGCAGTCCCACGGCGGCGGGCCCTGCCTACGAGCAGTACTTC.

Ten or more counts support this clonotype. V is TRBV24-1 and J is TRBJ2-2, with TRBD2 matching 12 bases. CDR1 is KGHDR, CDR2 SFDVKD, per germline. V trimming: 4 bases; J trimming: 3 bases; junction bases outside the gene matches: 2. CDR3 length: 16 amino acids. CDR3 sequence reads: CATSEWTSGDTGELFF. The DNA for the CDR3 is TGTGCCACCAGTGAATGGACTAGCGGGGACACCGGGGAGCTGTTTTTT.

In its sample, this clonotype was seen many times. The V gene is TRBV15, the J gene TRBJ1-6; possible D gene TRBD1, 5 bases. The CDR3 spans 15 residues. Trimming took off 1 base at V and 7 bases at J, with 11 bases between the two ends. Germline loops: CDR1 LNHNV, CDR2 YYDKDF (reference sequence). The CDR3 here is CATSRVDSLNSPLHF. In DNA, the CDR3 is TGTGCCACCAGCAGAGTAGACAGCCTCAATTCACCCCTCCACTTT.

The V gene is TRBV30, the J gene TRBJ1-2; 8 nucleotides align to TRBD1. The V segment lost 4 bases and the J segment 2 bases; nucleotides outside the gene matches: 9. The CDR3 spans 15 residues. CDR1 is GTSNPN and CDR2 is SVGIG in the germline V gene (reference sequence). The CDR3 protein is CAWIGGGQGNYGYTF. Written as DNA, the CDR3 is TGTGCCTGGATTGGGGGAGGACAGGGCAACTATGGCTACACCTTC.

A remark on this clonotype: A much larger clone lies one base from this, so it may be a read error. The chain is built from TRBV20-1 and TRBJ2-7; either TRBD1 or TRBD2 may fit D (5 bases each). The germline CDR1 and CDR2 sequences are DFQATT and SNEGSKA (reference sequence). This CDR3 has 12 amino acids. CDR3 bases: TGCAGTGGCAGGGACGGGACCTACGAGCAGCACTTC. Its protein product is CSGRDGTYEQHF.

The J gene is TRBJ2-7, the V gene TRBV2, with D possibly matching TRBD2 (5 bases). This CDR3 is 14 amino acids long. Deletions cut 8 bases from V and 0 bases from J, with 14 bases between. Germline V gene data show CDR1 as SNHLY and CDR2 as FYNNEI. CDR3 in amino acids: CASRDVGSSYEQYF. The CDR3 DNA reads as TGTGCCAGCCGAGACGTGGGGAGCTCCTACGAGCAGTACTTC. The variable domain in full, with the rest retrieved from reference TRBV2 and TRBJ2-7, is EPEVTQTPSHQVTQMGQEVILRCVPISNHLYFYWYRQILGQKVEFLVSFYNNEISEKSEIFDDQFSVERPDGSNFTLKIRSTKLEDSAMYFCASRDVGSSYEQYFGPGTRLTVT.

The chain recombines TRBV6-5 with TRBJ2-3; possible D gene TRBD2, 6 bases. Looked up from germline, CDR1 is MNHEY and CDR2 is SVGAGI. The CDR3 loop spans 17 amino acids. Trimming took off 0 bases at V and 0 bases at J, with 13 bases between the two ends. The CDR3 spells CASSYSTRGASTDTQYF. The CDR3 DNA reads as TGTGCCAGCAGTTACTCGACTCGCGGGGCTAGCACAGATACGCAGTATTTT.

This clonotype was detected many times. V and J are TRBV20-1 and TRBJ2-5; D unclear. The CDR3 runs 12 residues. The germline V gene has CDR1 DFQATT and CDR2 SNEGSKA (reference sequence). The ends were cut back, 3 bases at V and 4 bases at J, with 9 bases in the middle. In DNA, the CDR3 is TGCAGTGCTAGGGTCCCCCCAGAGACCCAGTACTTC. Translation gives CSARVPPETQYF.

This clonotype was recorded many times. This CDR3 is CSATRDVTYNEQFF. DNA of the CDR3: TGCAGTGCTACCCGGGACGTAACCTACAATGAGCAGTTCTTC. The rearrangement joins TRBV20-1 to TRBJ2-1, with D perhaps TRBD1 or TRBD2 (5 bases each). Germline V CDR1 and CDR2: DFQATT, SNEGSKA (reference sequence). This CDR3 region has 14 residues. The V end was cut by 4 bases, the J end by 2 bases, with 12 bases between.

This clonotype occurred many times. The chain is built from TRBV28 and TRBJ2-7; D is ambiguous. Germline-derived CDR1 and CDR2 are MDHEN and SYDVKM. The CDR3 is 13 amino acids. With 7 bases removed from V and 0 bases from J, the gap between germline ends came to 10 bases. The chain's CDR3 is CASNGPPSYEQYF. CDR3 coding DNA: TGTGCCAGCAACGGACCGCCCTCCTACGAGCAGTACTTC.

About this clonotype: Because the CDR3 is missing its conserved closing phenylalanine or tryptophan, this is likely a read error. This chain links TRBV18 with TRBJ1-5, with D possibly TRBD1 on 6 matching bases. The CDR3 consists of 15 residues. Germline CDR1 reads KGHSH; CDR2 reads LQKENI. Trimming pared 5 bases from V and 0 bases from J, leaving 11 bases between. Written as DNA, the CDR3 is TGTGCCAGCTCAAGGGACAATTATAGCAATCAGCCCCAGCATTCT. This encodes CASSRDNYSNQPQHS.

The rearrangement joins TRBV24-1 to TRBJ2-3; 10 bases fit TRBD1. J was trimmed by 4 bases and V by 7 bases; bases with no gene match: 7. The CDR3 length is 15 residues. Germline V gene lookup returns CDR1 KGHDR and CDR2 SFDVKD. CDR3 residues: CATSPGTGVSDTQYF. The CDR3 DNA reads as TGTGCCACCAGCCCCGGGACAGGGGTTTCAGATACGCAGTATTTT.